This passage covers 18 T cell receptor beta chains from one sample sequenced in a study of T-cell memory formation after mild COVID-19. One entry per CDR3 protein, called by TCRdb with MiXCR from the 5' RACE reads. The sample comprises around 180,000 distinct CDR3 sequences, around a sixth of which are singletons, and 3% to 4.5% rests with the top ten. The specimen sequenced was PBMCs or a T cell subset sorted from them (not recorded which). The receptors stem from a man in his late teens or twenties who had mild COVID-19 (a few samples of this study predate the infection). Cell type and time point are not known.

The table lists this clonotype with a few counts. The rearrangement links TRBV10-3 to TRBJ2-4; D is unclear. Germline-derived CDR1 and CDR2 are ENHRY and SYGVKD. The CDR3 runs 12 residues. Trimming cost V 2 bases and J 6 bases, with 5 bases left between them. The CDR3 region has the DNA TGTGCCATCAGTGAGATAGGAAACATTCAGTACTTC. It specifies CAISEIGNIQYF.

The chain combines TRBV6-5 with TRBJ2-5, with 7 bases fitting TRBD2. The CDR3 is 18 residues long. Per germline, CDR1 MNHEY and CDR2 SVGAGI. Trimming took 2 bases from V and 3 from J; bases not matched to a gene: 15. The CDR3 sequence: CASSYLPRRAGAEETQYF. CDR3 DNA: TGTGCCAGCAGTTACCTCCCACGGCGGGCGGGAGCAGAAGAGACCCAGTACTTC.

This clonotype showed up just a few times. This chain connects TRBV27 to TRBJ1-5; weak D call: TRBD1 (6 bases). There are 13 residues in the CDR3. Germline values: CDR1 MNHEY, CDR2 SMNVEV (reference sequence). The V end lost 5 bases, the J end lost 7 bases, and 12 bases lay between the germline ends. The CDR3 sequence is CASSEYRDQPQHF. CDR3 in DNA: TGTGCCAGCAGTGAGTACAGGGACCAGCCCCAGCATTTT.

The rearrangement uses TRBV24-1 and TRBJ1-5; no clear D gene. CDR1 and CDR2 from the germline V gene are KGHDR and SFDVKD. The CDR3 spans 13 residues. V gave up 6 bases and J gave up 4 bases, with 9 bases separating them. The CDR3 DNA follows: TGTGCCACCAGTAGGAGGAGTAATCAGCCCCAGCATTTT. Its translation is CATSRRSNQPQHF.

This clonotype showed up many times. This chain uses TRBV20-1 with TRBJ2-5; possible D gene TRBD1, 6 bases. The CDR3 is 14 residues long. Germline V CDR1 and CDR2: DFQATT, SNEGSKA (reference sequence). Trimming pared 2 bases from V and 1 base from J, leaving 11 bases between. The CDR3 loop reads CSARPGHLQETQYF. The CDR3 bases are TGCAGTGCTAGACCGGGACACCTCCAAGAGACCCAGTACTTC.

The chain uses TRBV19 and TRBJ2-4; the D gene could be TRBD1 or TRBD2 (6 bases each). The CDR3 contains 15 residues. Germline lookup yields CDR1 LNHDA and CDR2 SQIVND (reference sequence). Trimming left V 5 bases short and J 2 bases short, with 13 bases between. This chain's CDR3 is CASSAWGATKNIQYF. For the CDR3, the DNA is TGTGCCAGTAGTGCCTGGGGGGCGACCAAAAACATTCAGTACTTC.

The rearrangement links TRBV5-1 to TRBJ2-5; D not certain. V gave up 7 bases and J gave up 3 bases, with 16 bases separating them. This CDR3 has 14 residues. CDR1 and CDR2 (germline): SGHRS, YFSETQ. The CDR3 DNA follows: TGCGCCAGCGGATTCGGGTTAAATAAAGAGACCCAGTACTTC. Protein sequence: CASGFGLNKETQYF.

V usage is TRBV18 and J usage is TRBJ2-7; 9 nucleotides line up with TRBD1. Germline V gene sequence: CDR1 KGHSH, CDR2 LQKENI. After removal of 3 bases from V and 6 bases from J, the junction contained 6 bases not matched to a gene. This CDR3 has 14 residues. CDR3 in amino acids: CASSPGQGFREQYF. The CDR3 bases are TGTGCCAGCTCACCGGGACAGGGCTTCCGCGAGCAGTACTTC.

The chain couples TRBV3-1 to TRBJ1-2; no clear D gene. Germline values: CDR1 LGHDT, CDR2 YNNKEL (reference sequence). V was shortened by 4 bases and J by 6 bases, with 15 bases between the two germline ends. The CDR3 totals 14 residues. The CDR3 loop reads CASSRSDPSDGYTF. The CDR3 nucleotides are TGTGCCAGCAGCCGGAGCGACCCTTCGGATGGCTACACCTTC.

This clonotype was counted a few times. V usage is TRBV7-2 and J usage is TRBJ1-5; D might be TRBD1 (5 bases). The length of the CDR3 is 17 residues. Germline values: CDR1 SGHTA, CDR2 FQGNSA. V lost 5 bases to trimming and J lost 3 bases, with 20 bases between them. The CDR3 sequence is CASSPPWQDSLNQPQHF. CDR3 DNA sequence: TGTGCCAGCAGCCCACCCTGGCAAGACAGTCTCAATCAGCCCCAGCATTTT.

The sample holds a few counts of this clonotype. The chain employs TRBV7-2 and TRBJ2-5, with D possibly TRBD1 on 5 matching bases. Germline CDR1 reads SGHTA; CDR2 reads FQGNSA. V shed 3 bases and J shed 4 bases, with 12 bases lying between them. The CDR3 is made up of 14 amino acids. Here the CDR3 DNA reads TGTGCCAGCAGCTTTTACCAGGGCGGAGAGACCCAGTACTTC. The encoded protein is CASSFYQGGETQYF.

This clonotype was counted at least ten times. This chain uses TRBV7-2 with TRBJ1-2; D is unclear. This CDR3 comprises 13 residues. CDR1 and CDR2 (germline): SGHTA, FQGNSA. V was pared by 5 bases and J by 8 bases, with 15 bases between. The CDR3 protein is CASSPDASWGYTF. The CDR3 DNA is TGTGCCAGCAGCCCTGACGCATCATGGGGCTACACCTTC.

The gene calls are TRBV18 and TRBJ2-5; the D gene is possibly TRBD1 (5 bases). Looked up from germline, CDR1 is KGHSH and CDR2 is LQKENI. V lost 3 bases and J 2 bases, leaving 13 bases between the germline ends. The CDR3 consists of 15 residues. CDR3 amino acids: CASSPSGLPQETQYF. For the CDR3, the DNA is TGTGCCAGCTCACCGTCAGGGCTCCCGCAAGAGACCCAGTACTTC. Together with reference TRBV18 and TRBJ2-5, the CDR3 gives the full variable domain: NAGVMQNPRHLVRRRGQEARLRCSPMKGHSHVYWYRQLPEEGLKFMVYLQKENIIDESGMPKERFSAEFPKEGPSILRIQQVVRGDSAAYFCASSPSGLPQETQYFGPGTRLLVL.

The chain recombines TRBV7-3 with TRBJ2-1; D is undetermined. The CDR3 extends over 14 amino acids. V was shortened by 5 bases and J by 7 bases, with 15 bases between the two germline ends. Germline V lookup: CDR1 SGHTA, CDR2 FQGTGA. This CDR3 is CASSAPAYENEQFF. In DNA, the CDR3 is TGTGCCAGCAGCGCACCAGCCTATGAAAATGAGCAGTTCTTC.

This clonotype occurred a few times. This chain links TRBV5-5 with TRBJ2-7; weak D call: TRBD2 (5 bases). Deletions cut 3 bases from V and 2 bases from J, with 6 bases between. The CDR3 length is 12 residues. In germline, CDR1 is SGHKS, CDR2 YYEKEE (reference sequence). CDR3 DNA: TGTGCCAGCAGCTCGGGGACCTACGAGCAGTACGTC. It is translated as CASSSGTYEQYV.

This sequence joins TRBV6-2 or TRBV6-3 and TRBJ2-4, with D possibly being TRBD2 (5 bases). Germline CDR1 and CDR2: MNHEY and SVGEGT. This CDR3 is 14 amino acids long. V was pared by 6 bases and J by 0 bases, with 9 bases between. The CDR3 DNA is TGTGCCAGCAGAGCGGTTCTAGCCAAAAACATTCAGTACTTC. Translation gives CASRAVLAKNIQYF.

The chain couples TRBV6-5 to TRBJ1-2, with a tentative D call TRBD1 (5 bases). Germline CDR1 MNHEY, CDR2 SVGAGI. The V and J ends lost 1 base and 8 bases respectively, with 11 bases between them. CDR3 length equals 13 residues. Here the CDR3 reads CASSYFQGGGYTF. Written as DNA, the CDR3 is TGTGCCAGCAGTTACTTCCAGGGAGGCGGCTACACCTTC.

The rearrangement joins TRBV18 to TRBJ1-1; D is unresolved. The CDR3 is made up of 12 amino acids. V was shortened by 3 bases and J by 5 bases, with 7 bases between the two germline ends. Germline loops: CDR1 KGHSH, CDR2 LQKENI. The CDR3 spells CASSPERTEAFF. The CDR3, as DNA: TGTGCCAGCTCACCGGAGAGGACTGAAGCTTTCTTT.